The 29 T cell receptor beta chains below come from one sample, sequenced in a study of blood T cell repertoires in COVID-19. The table came from immunoSEQ multiplex PCR; TCRdb's copy has only in-frame clones and leaves some out. The sample lists 300,000 to 350,000 clones, around 83% occurring once. The sequenced sample consisted of peripheral blood. These receptors were obtained from a young man with active or convalescent COVID-19.

This clone occurred once. The V and J genes are TRBV19 and TRBJ2-2; 11 bases fit TRBD1. Germline assignment: CDR1 LNHDA and CDR2 SQIVND (reference sequence). The CDR3 runs to 14 residues. The V gene end was trimmed by 6 bases and the J gene end by 6 bases; junction bases not matched to a gene: 3. The CDR3 nucleotides read TGTGCCAGTAGGGAGGGACAGGGGGCCGGGGAGCTGTTTTTT. Protein: CASREGQGAGELFF.

The chain combines TRBV7-2 with TRBJ1-6; D is unclear. V shed 5 bases and J shed 6 bases, with 17 bases lying between them. There are 16 residues in the CDR3. CDR1 and CDR2 (germline): SGHTA, FQGNSA. CDR3 sequence: CASSPLIRSSNSPLHF. The CDR3 bases are TGTGCCAGCAGCCCCTTGATACGGAGTTCTAATTCACCCCTCCACTTT.

CDR3 sequence reads: CASSQDTGQRSNQPQHF. The CDR3, as DNA: TGTGCCAGCAGCCAAGATACGGGACAGAGAAGCAATCAGCCCCAGCATTTT. The gene calls are TRBV3-1 (or the pseudogene TRBV3-2) and TRBJ1-5; 7 nucleotides align to TRBD1. Trimming removed 0 bases from V and 1 base from J; junction bases left unmatched: 6. The CDR3 sequence is 17 residues long. CDR1 and CDR2 from the germline V gene are LGHDT and YNNKEL (reference sequence).

V is TRBV5-8 and J is TRBJ1-1; D is possibly TRBD1 (6 bases). This CDR3 contains 15 residues. Germline V CDR1 and CDR2: SGHTS, YDEGEE. Trimming removed 5 bases at V and 4 bases at J, with 18 bases between. The CDR3 DNA reads TGTGCCAGCAGACAGGGAATTTTCGGAGGCACTGAAGCTTTCTTT. It specifies CASRQGIFGGTEAFF.

The chain links TRBV29-1 to TRBJ2-3, with TRBD1 matching over 11 bases. Germline-derived CDR1 and CDR2 are SQVTM and ANQGSEA. The trim removed 6 bases at V and 13 bases at J, leaving 15 bases unmatched. This CDR3 contains 14 residues. The CDR3 DNA follows: TGCAGCGTACTCGAATCCGGGACAGGGGGGAAGGAGTATTTT. Protein: CSVLESGTGGKEYF.

CDR3: CASSTSGTYNEQFF. CDR3 nucleotides: TGTGCCAGTAGTACTAGCGGGACTTACAATGAGCAGTTCTTC. V gene TRBV19 combines with J gene TRBJ2-1, with 9 bases fitting TRBD2. The germline V gene has CDR1 LNHDA and CDR2 SQIVND (reference sequence). The CDR3 loop spans 14 amino acids. Trimming cost V 4 bases and J 4 bases; bases outside gene matches: 2. The full variable domain, in which reference TRBV19 and TRBJ2-1 provide the parts outside the CDR3, is DGGITQSPKYLFRKEGQNVTLSCEQNLNHDAMYWYRQDPGQGLRLIYYSQIVNDFQKGDIAEGYSVSREKKESFPLTVTSAQKNPTAFYLCASSTSGTYNEQFFGPGTRLTVL.

This clone was recorded only once. V and J are TRBV14 and TRBJ2-1, with TRBD2 identical over 7 bases. The junction had 8 bases not matched to a gene; V was cut back by 1 base and J by 8 bases. The CDR3 covers 15 residues. The germline gives CDR1 SGHDN, CDR2 FVKESK. The CDR3 protein is CASSQAGGRRDEQFF. DNA for the CDR3: TGTGCCAGCAGCCAAGCAGGCGGGAGAAGAGATGAGCAGTTCTTC.

The chain has TRBV30 and TRBJ2-5; D gene uncertain. Germline CDR1 is GTSNPN and CDR2 is SVGIG (reference sequence). The CDR3 runs to 11 residues. V lost 2 bases and J lost 5, with 6 bases in between. In DNA, the CDR3 is TGTGCCTGGAGTCCCCAGGAGACCCAGTACTTC. It encodes CAWSPQETQYF.

The chain uses TRBV7-9 and TRBJ1-4; TRBD1 is a possible D gene (5 bases). This CDR3 is built from 15 residues. Germline CDR1 is SEHNR and CDR2 is FQNEAQ (reference sequence). V lost 1 base and J 3 bases, leaving 9 bases between the germline ends. CDR3 residues: CASSLVPGANEKLFF. CDR3 bases: TGTGCCAGCAGCTTAGTGCCGGGGGCTAATGAAAAACTGTTTTTT.

This clone was counted once. The chain uses TRBV5-8 and TRBJ2-7; 10 bases fit TRBD1. This CDR3 has 16 amino acids. V was clipped by 0 bases and J by 6 bases; unmatched bases: 9. Per the germline V gene, CDR1 is SGHTS and CDR2 is YDEGEE. The CDR3 protein is CASSLGTGTGVVEQYF. CDR3 DNA sequence: TGTGCCAGCAGCTTGGGGACGGGGACAGGGGTGGTCGAGCAGTACTTC.

The chain is built from TRBV29-1 and TRBJ1-4; tentatively, D is TRBD1 (5 bases). This CDR3 is 13 amino acids long. V dropped 3 bases and J dropped 7 bases, with 12 bases sitting between them. Germline lookup yields CDR1 SQVTM and CDR2 ANQGSEA. For the CDR3, the DNA is TGCAGCGTTGACCAAACAGGTGGTGAAAAACTGTTTTTT. Translating it yields CSVDQTGGEKLFF.

The rearrangement joins TRBV18 to TRBJ2-5, with D maybe TRBD2 (6 bases). Looked up from germline, CDR1 is KGHSH and CDR2 is LQKENI. This CDR3 region has 12 residues. V lost 6 bases to trimming and J lost 7 bases, with 12 bases between them. Here the CDR3 reads CASSPEAGTQYF. CDR3 DNA: TGTGCCAGCTCGCCCGAAGCGGGGACCCAGTACTTC.

The DNA of the CDR3 is TGTGCCAGCTCACCAGGTTCACCTAGCACCTTCTCTGGGGCCAACGTCCTGACTTTC. The encoded protein is CASSPGSPSTFSGANVLTF. V is TRBV18 and J is TRBJ2-6; D may be TRBD2 (5 bases). The CDR3 totals 19 residues. V lost 2 bases and J lost 0, with 17 bases in between. Germline V gene lookup returns CDR1 KGHSH and CDR2 LQKENI. The full variable domain, rest sourced from reference TRBV18 and TRBJ2-6, is NAGVMQNPRHLVRRRGQEARLRCSPMKGHSHVYWYRQLPEEGLKFMVYLQKENIIDESGMPKERFSAEFPKEGPSILRIQQVVRGDSAAYFCASSPGSPSTFSGANVLTFGAGSRLTVL.

The chain combines TRBV23-1 with TRBJ2-1; 8 nucleotides align to TRBD2. TRBV23-1 is recorded as an ORF, its role being uncertain. Trimming cost V 0 bases and J 9 bases; bases outside gene matches: 7. CDR3 size: 15 residues. The CDR3, as DNA: TGCGCCAGCAGTCAATCAACAGGCCTAGCGGGTGAGCAGTTCTTC. Residues: CASSQSTGLAGEQFF.

The chain recombines TRBV19 with TRBJ2-1, with 10 bases matching TRBD1. Germline V CDR1 and CDR2: LNHDA, SQIVND (reference sequence). The junction had 6 bases not matched to a gene; V was cut back by 5 bases and J by 5 bases. The CDR3 spans 15 residues. CDR3 sequence: CASSDRDRGHNEQFF. CDR3 nucleotide sequence: TGTGCCAGTAGTGACCGGGACAGGGGTCACAATGAGCAGTTCTTC.

V is TRBV29-1 and J is TRBJ2-7; 9 bases match TRBD1. Germline V lookup: CDR1 SQVTM, CDR2 ANQGSEA. Losses at the gene ends were 5 bases for V and 3 bases for J; bases not matched to a gene: 5. The CDR3 totals 13 residues. The CDR3 spells CSVSTGQGYEQYF. CDR3 nucleotide sequence: TGCAGCGTTTCTACGGGACAGGGCTACGAGCAGTACTTC.

The J gene is TRBJ1-3, the V gene TRBV5-6; D is possibly TRBD1 (6 bases). The CDR3 length is 17 residues. V lost 4 bases, J lost 0 bases, and 17 bases lay in between. The germline V gene encodes CDR1 SGHDT and CDR2 YYEEEE. The CDR3 sequence is CASSPVGRGRSGNTIYF. CDR3 DNA: TGTGCCAGCAGCCCGGTAGGCAGGGGCCGCTCTGGAAACACCATATATTTT.

The chain employs TRBV6-5 and TRBJ1-5, with D maybe TRBD1 (5 bases). CDR3 size: 12 residues. Trimming left V 6 bases short and J 7 bases short, with 10 bases between. Germline assignment: CDR1 MNHEY and CDR2 SVGAGI. In DNA form, the CDR3 reads TGTGCCAGCAGCAGGGCGGCCCAGCCCCAGCATTTT. Residues: CASSRAAQPQHF.

The V call is TRBV4-3, the J call TRBJ1-2; D perhaps matches TRBD1 (6 bases). V was trimmed by 3 bases and J by 8 bases, leaving 13 bases between them. This CDR3 is built from 13 residues. Germline V gives CDR1 LGHNA, CDR2 YSLEER. The CDR3 region is CASSQMNREGYTF. The CDR3 DNA sequence: TGCGCCAGCAGCCAGATGAACAGGGAAGGCTACACCTTC.

The V gene is TRBV5-1, the J gene TRBJ1-1; maybe TRBD1 (6 bases). V was pared by 4 bases and J by 1 base, with 11 bases between. The CDR3 runs to 14 residues. Germline V gene lookup returns CDR1 SGHRS and CDR2 YFSETQ. The CDR3 reads CASSPGQSNTEAFF. CDR3 coding DNA: TGCGCCAGCAGCCCTGGACAGTCGAACACTGAAGCTTTCTTT.

The V and J genes are TRBV27 and TRBJ2-2; a weak D match, TRBD2 (6 bases). This CDR3 is 16 amino acids long. Germline CDR1 MNHEY, CDR2 SMNVEV (reference sequence). V lost 5 bases and J 6 bases, leaving 19 bases between the germline ends. The CDR3 reads CASSPRSNQRAGELFF. The DNA of the CDR3 is TGTGCCAGCAGTCCTAGGTCTAACCAGCGGGCCGGGGAGCTGTTTTTT.

This clone has a single count. The chain links TRBV10-3 to TRBJ2-7; 7 bases match TRBD2. The CDR3 runs to 16 residues. The trim removed 3 bases at V and 7 bases at J, leaving 15 bases unmatched. Germline V gene sequence: CDR1 ENHRY, CDR2 SYGVKD. DNA for the CDR3: TGTGCCATCAGTGACCCAATCCGGGGGGAAAGGGAAGAGCAGTACTTC. Translation gives CAISDPIRGEREEQYF.

CDR3 in amino acids: CASSLGPRGQETQYF. In DNA form, the CDR3 reads TGTGCCAGCAGCTTGGGACCCAGGGGCCAGGAGACCCAGTACTTC. The chain has TRBV7-8 and TRBJ2-5; D possibly corresponds to TRBD1 (6 bases). Per the germline V gene, CDR1 is SGHVS and CDR2 is FQNEAQ. V was cut by 3 bases and J by 5 bases, with 16 bases left in between. This CDR3 has 15 residues.

The chain recombines TRBV5-1 with TRBJ2-3; 10 bases agree with TRBD1. Germline values: CDR1 SGHRS, CDR2 YFSETQ. The CDR3 consists of 17 residues. With V trimmed by 3 bases and J by 0 bases, 7 bases remained unmatched. Here the CDR3 DNA reads TGCGCCAGCAGCTATCCAGGGACAGGGGCTAGCACAGATACGCAGTATTTT. Translating gives CASSYPGTGASTDTQYF.

This chain links TRBV19 with TRBJ2-1, with D possibly matching TRBD1 (5 bases). Germline V gene data show CDR1 as LNHDA and CDR2 as SQIVND (reference sequence). This CDR3 is 15 amino acids long. V lost 4 bases to trimming and J lost 0 bases, with 10 bases between them. The CDR3 reads CASSRGEASYNEQFF. The CDR3 DNA reads as TGTGCCAGTAGTAGGGGCGAGGCCTCCTACAATGAGCAGTTCTTC.

This clone occurred once. The J gene is TRBJ2-2, the V gene TRBV6-1; 10 nucleotides match TRBD1. Germline values: CDR1 MNHNS, CDR2 SASEGT. J was trimmed by 5 bases and V by 4 bases; bases with no gene match: 7. The CDR3 is made up of 16 amino acids. This CDR3 is CASSALGTGDTGELFF. The CDR3, as DNA: TGTGCCAGCAGTGCGCTCGGGACAGGGGATACCGGGGAGCTGTTTTTT.

This clone occurred once. Written as DNA, the CDR3 is TGTGCCAGCAGCGCGCCGACTAGCGGGGACCACAATGAGCAGTTCTTC. Its translation is CASSAPTSGDHNEQFF. The gene calls are TRBV9 and TRBJ2-1; 11 positions match TRBD2. CDR1 and CDR2 (germline): SGDLS, YYNGEE. V was pared by 3 bases and J by 5 bases, with 7 bases of the junction left unmatched. CDR3 size: 16 residues.

The sample holds one count of this clone. V and J are TRBV3-1 (or the pseudogene TRBV3-2) and TRBJ1-6, with D possibly being TRBD1 (6 bases). Germline-derived CDR1 and CDR2 are LGHDT and YNNKEL (reference sequence). Trimming left V 4 bases short and J 10 bases short, with 11 bases between. CDR3 size: 13 residues. The CDR3 DNA follows: TGTGCCAGCAGCCGCCACAGGGACTCACCCCTCCACTTT. As protein: CASSRHRDSPLHF.

This rearrangement joins TRBV6-2 or TRBV6-3 to TRBJ2-3; tentatively, D is TRBD2 (6 bases). V was cut by 1 base and J by 1 base, with 9 bases left in between. This CDR3 has 15 amino acids. Per the germline V gene, CDR1 is MNHEY and CDR2 is SVGEGT. This CDR3 is CASSYLGGGTDTQYF. CDR3 sequence (DNA): TGTGCCAGCAGTTACTTGGGGGGAGGCACAGATACGCAGTATTTT.